These 9 T cell receptor beta chains were sequenced from one sample in a study of T cell changes during pregnancy in multiple sclerosis. TCRdb keeps only in-frame clones here, not all; method: immunoSEQ multiplex PCR. The data show 70,000 to 95,000 clones, about 93% seen once. This material consisted of peripheral blood, taken in the first trimester of pregnancy. The receptor source for this set is a female donor with multiple sclerosis, enrolled in a pregnancy study.

The chain couples TRBV9 to TRBJ1-1; 7 nucleotides align to TRBD1. The CDR3 consists of 14 residues. V was clipped by 2 bases and J by 4 bases; unmatched bases: 5. Per the germline V gene, CDR1 is SGDLS and CDR2 is YYNGEE. The CDR3 DNA sequence: TGTGCCAGCAGCGTCGGACAGGTATTCACTGAAGCTTTCTTT. Protein product: CASSVGQVFTEAFF.

V gene TRBV6-5 combines with J gene TRBJ1-1; no definite D call. Germline CDR1 reads MNHEY; CDR2 reads SVGAGI. The CDR3 has 13 residues. The ends were cut back, 6 bases at V and 2 bases at J, with 10 bases in the middle. This chain's CDR3 is CASRRRINTEAFF. Written as DNA, the CDR3 is TGTGCCAGCAGACGGAGGATTAACACTGAAGCTTTCTTT.

This chain links TRBV7-3 with TRBJ1-2; 7 nucleotides agree with TRBD1. The CDR3 has 14 residues. Trimming cost V 6 bases and J 6 bases; bases outside gene matches: 10. Germline lookup yields CDR1 SGHTA and CDR2 FQGTGA. As DNA, the CDR3 is TGTGCCAGCAGTGGAGGGGGCCAAAACCATGGCTACACCTTC. This sequence encodes CASSGGGQNHGYTF.

This clone was seen only a few times. The J gene is TRBJ1-6, the V gene TRBV4-1; 7 bases map to TRBD1. This CDR3 has 15 amino acids. Trimming took 4 bases from V and 9 from J; bases not matched to a gene: 9. The V gene's germline CDR1 is MGHRA and CDR2 YSYEKL. CDR3 nucleotide sequence: TGCGCCAGCAGCCTCGACAGGGATCGAGGTTCACCCCTCCACTTT. As protein: CASSLDRDRGSPLHF.

This chain uses TRBV9 with TRBJ2-1, with a weak D call TRBD2 (6 bases). This CDR3 has 18 amino acids. The ends were cut back, 3 bases at V and 6 bases at J, with 25 bases in the middle. From germline, CDR1 is SGDLS and CDR2 YYNGEE. The CDR3 region has the DNA TGTGCCAGCAGCGGGCCCGGGGGTGGTATTTCATATAGCAATGAGCAGTTCTTC. The encoded protein is CASSGPGGGISYSNEQFF.

The genes are TRBV7-6 and TRBJ1-5; TRBD1 might be the D (6 bases). This CDR3 has 14 amino acids. V lost 3 bases and J lost 10, with 16 bases in between. The germline V gene has CDR1 SGHVS and CDR2 FNYEAQ. CDR3 DNA sequence: TGTGCCAGCAGCTTGGGACATAACCTCAGCCCCCAGCATTTT. Its translation: CASSLGHNLSPQHF.

V gene TRBV5-1 combines with J gene TRBJ2-5; 8 bases fit TRBD1. J lost 0 bases, V lost 2 bases, and 3 bases had no gene match. This CDR3 contains 15 residues. In germline, CDR1 is SGHRS, CDR2 YFSETQ. CDR3 sequence (DNA): TGCGCCAGCAGCTTCCCGGACAGGGACCAAGAGACCCAGTACTTC. Residues: CASSFPDRDQETQYF.

The chain recombines TRBV25-1 with TRBJ2-2; no firm D call. The CDR3 runs 15 residues. Trimming removed 0 bases from V and 6 bases from J, with 11 bases in between. Germline CDR1 is MGHDK and CDR2 is SYGVNS. As DNA, the CDR3 is TGTGCCAGCAGTGAATATGGCACCCTGGCCGGGGAGCTGTTTTTT. Protein: CASSEYGTLAGELFF.

The chain links TRBV19 to TRBJ2-3, with 9 bases lining up with TRBD2. This CDR3 has 15 amino acids. Per germline, CDR1 LNHDA and CDR2 SQIVND (reference sequence). Trimming took 6 bases from V and 2 from J; bases not matched to a gene: 6. CDR3 nucleotide sequence: TGTGCCAGTAGGTTAGCGGGGGCCGCCACAGATACGCAGTATTTT. Protein product: CASRLAGAATDTQYF.